These T cell receptor beta chains were read from a single sample in a study of T cell responses to AZD1222 COVID-19 vaccine. Measured with immunoSEQ multiplex PCR; TCRdb has only the in-frame clones, and not every one. The sample includes some 120,000 clones, 70% to 90% of them seen just once. Sequencing was performed on peripheral blood, taken on day 0 of MenACWY control vaccination. Receptors were obtained from an adult in good health. Each CDR3 is given with its conserved first and last residue. A D gene is named only where the DNA matches it firmly. Only some rows state a clone size, as once, few, many or a class for expanded clones.

CDR3 DNA	CDR3 protein	D gene	V gene	J gene	clone size
TGTGCTAGTGGTCCAGACTCCTATATGGGGAACACTGAAGCTTTCTTT	CASGPDSYMGNTEAFF	.	TRBV12-5	TRBJ1-1	.
TGTGCCAGCAGCCAAGACTTACTAGCTGTTTGGGGGACCCAGTACTTC	CASSQDLLAVWGTQYF	.	TRBV3-1/TRBV3-2	TRBJ2-5	.
TGTGCCAGCAGTTACTCAGGGGAAAATTCACCCCTCCACTTT	CASSYSGENSPLHF	.	TRBV6-6	TRBJ1-6	.
TGCGCCAGCAGCCCAGGAGGCTACTATGGCTACACCTTC	CASSPGGYYGYTF	.	TRBV4-1	TRBJ1-2	.
TGCGCCAGCAGCCAAGTCAGGACCGGGAGAGCCTCACCCCTCCACTTT	CASSQVRTGRASPLHF	.	TRBV4-3	TRBJ1-6	.
TGTGCCAGCAGCCCCCCCGTTGGGGCAGGGCGTGAAAAACTGTTTTTT	CASSPPVGAGREKLFF	.	TRBV3-1/TRBV3-2	TRBJ1-4	.
TGTGCCAGCAGTTACACTAGCGGAGTACCCGGGGAGCTGTTTTTT	CASSYTSGVPGELFF	TRBD2	TRBV6-2/TRBV6-3	TRBJ2-2	few
TGTGCCAGCAGCTTAGAACAGGGAATCTACGAGCAGTACTTC	CASSLEQGIYEQYF	.	TRBV7-9	TRBJ2-7	few
TGTGCCAGCAGCTCACTGACTAGCGGGGGGGAGACCCAGTACTTC	CASSSLTSGGETQYF	TRBD2	TRBV5-6	TRBJ2-5	once
TGTGCCTGCAGTGTGGGCGGGGGGACCGGAACCGGGGAGCTGTTTTTT	CACSVGGGTGTGELFF	TRBD2	TRBV6-4	TRBJ2-2	few
TGTGCCAGCTCACCATTAACGGGACAGGGGGTTGGGACTGAAGCTTTCTTT	CASSPLTGQGVGTEAFF	TRBD1	TRBV18	TRBJ1-1	.
TGTGCCAGCAGCTTGAAGTGGCCCAATCAGCCCCAGCATTTT	CASSLKWPNQPQHF	.	TRBV5-6	TRBJ1-5	.
TGTGCCAGCAGCCCCTACTTAAATTATGGCTACACCTTC	CASSPYLNYGYTF	.	TRBV7-2	TRBJ1-2	.
TGTGCCAGCAGCCAAGAAGCAGGGCAGTCCTATAATTCACCCCTCCACTTT	CASSQEAGQSYNSPLHF	.	TRBV4-2	TRBJ1-6	.
TGCAGCGCCAGGGACAGGGGGCCCTACGAGCAGTACTTC	CSARDRGPYEQYF	TRBD1	TRBV29-1	TRBJ2-7	.
TGTGCCAGCAGTTCTTGGACAGGGGGCGAGGTCGGGGAGCTGTTTTTT	CASSSWTGGEVGELFF	TRBD1	TRBV28	TRBJ2-2	.
TGTGCCAGCAGCTTATTGGGGCGAGTTAATGAAAAACTGTTTTTT	CASSLLGRVNEKLFF	.	TRBV11-2	TRBJ1-4	few
TGTGCCAGCAGTTTATCAGGGGGAACCTACGAGCAGTACTTC	CASSLSGGTYEQYF	.	TRBV27	TRBJ2-7	.
TGTGCCAGCAGCCTCAGGGGGTATGGCTACACCTTC	CASSLRGYGYTF	TRBD1	TRBV7-8	TRBJ1-2	once
TGTGCCAGCAGTCCGGGACGGAAGACTGGGGCCAACGTCCTGACTTTC	CASSPGRKTGANVLTF	.	TRBV7-3	TRBJ2-6	.
TGTGCCAGCAGCTTAGCCGGGCCTCAGCCCCAGCATTTT	CASSLAGPQPQHF	.	TRBV11-2	TRBJ1-5	.
TGTGCCAGCAGGGGAGGGAGGGCGTCAGAGACCCAGTACTTC	CASRGGRASETQYF	TRBD2	TRBV6-1	TRBJ2-5	.
TGTGCCAGCAGCTTTCAGGCGGGGGCCTCGCAGGCTACGCAGTATTTT	CASSFQAGASQATQYF	.	TRBV7-9	TRBJ2-3	.
TGTGCCAGCAGCGTGAGAGGCAGCACCATATTTGATGGCTACACCTTC	CASSVRGSTIFDGYTF	.	TRBV9	TRBJ1-2	.
TGTGCCAGCAGTTTAGGGACCACGGGACAGCCAAAACTGTTTTTT	CASSLGTTGQPKLFF	TRBD1	TRBV27	TRBJ1-4	.
TGTGCCTGGACCCCCTGGCTCCGAAGTGCGCGGGGCTACACCTTC	CAWTPWLRSARGYTF	.	TRBV30	TRBJ1-2	.
TGCGCCAGCAGCTTGGGGACAGGGACCTTCCATGGCTACACCTTC	CASSLGTGTFHGYTF	TRBD1	TRBV5-1	TRBJ1-2	.
TGTGCCAGCAGCCTCCAGGACAGGGGGCGTTATTCTGGAAACACCATATATTTT	CASSLQDRGRYSGNTIYF	TRBD1	TRBV3-1/TRBV3-2	TRBJ1-3	.
TGTGCCAGCAGCCCAAGGGACAGGGGAAATCAGCCCCAGCATTTT	CASSPRDRGNQPQHF	TRBD1	TRBV3-1/TRBV3-2	TRBJ1-5	.
TGTGCCAGCAGTTCCCTCAGCGGCTACACCTTC	CASSSLSGYTF	.	TRBV6-5	TRBJ1-2	.
TGTGCCAGCAGTGAATATGATCGCGGGACAGGGGACCATCAGCCCCAGCATTTT	CASSEYDRGTGDHQPQHF	TRBD1	TRBV25-1	TRBJ1-5	.
TGCGCCAGCAGCTTGGCCGTGGGAGACTATGGCTACACCTTC	CASSLAVGDYGYTF	.	TRBV5-1	TRBJ1-2	.
TGTGCCAGTGAGGATGCAACTAATGAAAAACTGTTTTTT	CASEDATNEKLFF	.	TRBV19	TRBJ1-4	few
TGTGCCAGCAGCTTGAGTGTGAACACTGAAGCTTTCTTT	CASSLSVNTEAFF	.	TRBV5-5	TRBJ1-1	.
TGTGCCAGCAGCGTCGACAGGGGGGTGGTAGCCGGGGAGCTGTTTTTT	CASSVDRGVVAGELFF	TRBD1	TRBV9	TRBJ2-2	.
TGTGCCAGCAGCCACCTAGCGGGGGGCCCGTACGAGCAGTACTTC	CASSHLAGGPYEQYF	TRBD2	TRBV3-1/TRBV3-2	TRBJ2-7	.
TGTGCCAGCAGCTCCCGGTCAGACTACAATGAGCAGTTCTTC	CASSSRSDYNEQFF	.	TRBV7-2	TRBJ2-1	.
TGTGCCAGCAGCTTGGGTCCGGGACAGAGGAACACTGAAGCTTTCTTT	CASSLGPGQRNTEAFF	TRBD1	TRBV7-2	TRBJ1-1	.
TGTGCCAGCAGTTTTGTTAATGCCTACGAGCAGTACTTC	CASSFVNAYEQYF	.	TRBV28	TRBJ2-7	.
TGTGCCAGCAGCTTGGCAGGGTCAGGGAACACTGAAGCTTTCTTT	CASSLAGSGNTEAFF	.	TRBV5-4	TRBJ1-1	.
TGCGCCAGCAGCCCAAGTTGGGGGACAGCCTACGAGCAGTACTTC	CASSPSWGTAYEQYF	TRBD1	TRBV4-1	TRBJ2-7	.
TGTGCCAGCAGTGAACCAGGGATTGGAAACACCATATATTTT	CASSEPGIGNTIYF	.	TRBV25-1	TRBJ1-3	.
TGTGCCAGCAGCGTAGCGCCAGGGGGAATCACTGAAGCTTTCTTT	CASSVAPGGITEAFF	TRBD1	TRBV9	TRBJ1-1	.
TGTGCCAGCAGCTTATCTACCTACGAGCAGTACTTC	CASSLSTYEQYF	.	TRBV7-4	TRBJ2-7	.
TGTGCCAGCAGCCAAGATTTTAGGACAGGGGATCATGGCTACACCTTC	CASSQDFRTGDHGYTF	TRBD1	TRBV3-1/TRBV3-2	TRBJ1-2	.
TGCGCCAGCAGCTTGGCCGACAGCGGGGGGGCATCAGATACGCAGTATTTT	CASSLADSGGASDTQYF	TRBD2	TRBV5-1	TRBJ2-3	.
TGTGCCTGGAGTGTACAGGCTGGGGGCAATCAGCCCCAGCATTTT	CAWSVQAGGNQPQHF	.	TRBV30	TRBJ1-5	.